The clone carrying this T cell receptor beta chain was counted a single time. The target antigen is unknown. These data are taken from a study of cytomegalovirus exposure and HLA in healthy donors. Study results and caveats: When presence/absence was analysed, sequencing depth was taken to be roughly uniform across donors.

Researchers ran the PCR with 60 Vbeta and 13 Jbeta primers. Original handling: An analysis that came later counted roughly 87 million unique TCR beta chains, around 12 million shared. The data were produced by immunoSEQ multiplex PCR, yet TCRdb's version contains in-frame clones alone and is incomplete. The DNA gave D and trimming, while V, J and clone size come from that table. Here the sample spans about 96,000 clones, around 74% being singletons. The donors gave bone marrow, and they were healthy. With 4 bases removed from V and 6 bases from J, the gap between germline ends came to 13 bases. The germline CDR1 and CDR2 sequences are MRHNA and SNTAGT. This CDR3 spans 15 amino acids.

The receptor was derived from a female donor in good health and CMV-seropositive. Sequenced input: PBMCs. J is TRBJ1-6 and V is TRBV6-4; D perhaps matches TRBD1 (5 bases). CDR3 DNA: TGTGCCAGCAGTGGGGAAATGGACACTAATTCACCCCTCCACTTT. It encodes CASSGEMDTNSPLHF.